The 27 T cell receptor beta chains below come from one sample, sequenced in a study of shared clonotypes between healthy human individuals. The naive CD8 population came from CD45RO-negative cells selected for CCR7, without terminally differentiated effector memory CD45RA+ cells. Sequenced by immunoSEQ multiplex PCR; TCRdb stores in-frame clones only, minus some. The profile shows about 2 million clones, approximately 94% of them singletons. Sequenced: naive CD8+ T cells sorted from blood. The source is a young man in good health.

This clone occurred once. This rearrangement joins TRBV10-3 to TRBJ1-1; possibly TRBD1 for D (6 bases). The CDR3 sequence is 12 residues long. Germline V CDR1 and CDR2: ENHRY, SYGVKD. V lost 10 bases to trimming and J lost 6 bases, with 15 bases between them. The CDR3 reads CATQQGGSEAFF. The CDR3 nucleotides read TGTGCCACCCAACAGGGTGGGTCTGAAGCTTTCTTT.

The chain uses TRBV7-9 and TRBJ2-5; 9 bases are shared with TRBD2. CDR1 and CDR2 (germline): SEHNR, FQNEAQ (reference sequence). The CDR3 loop spans 17 amino acids. V was clipped by 1 base and J by 6 bases; unmatched bases: 12. The CDR3 nucleotides are TGTGCCAGCAGCTTAGATTCGGCTAGCGGGGCCCCCCAGACCCAGTACTTC. Translation: CASSLDSASGAPQTQYF.

Only one count was recorded for this clone. The gene calls are TRBV13 and TRBJ2-3; D remains ambiguous. Germline lookup yields CDR1 PRHDT and CDR2 FYEKMQ (reference sequence). The V end was cut by 6 bases, the J end by 5 bases, with 21 bases between. The CDR3 covers 16 residues. Here the CDR3 reads CASSSALHGLIDTQYF. The CDR3 region has the DNA TGTGCCAGCAGTTCAGCGTTGCACGGGCTGATAGATACGCAGTATTTT.

This clone was recorded only once. This chain connects TRBV13 to TRBJ2-4, with D possibly matching TRBD2 (5 bases). The germline V and J ends were trimmed by 1 base and 8 bases, with 9 bases remaining between them. CDR3 length: 13 amino acids. Per germline, CDR1 PRHDT and CDR2 FYEKMQ (reference sequence). Here the CDR3 reads CASSLAARDIQYF. DNA for the CDR3: TGTGCCAGCAGCTTAGCAGCGAGGGACATTCAGTACTTC.

The chain joins TRBV2 to TRBJ2-5; TRBD2 is a possible D gene (5 bases). This CDR3 comprises 12 residues. V was cut by 11 bases and J by 2 bases, with 12 bases left in between. Germline CDR1 reads SNHLY; CDR2 reads FYNNEI. This CDR3 is CAGGAAQETQYF. In DNA form, the CDR3 reads TGTGCCGGAGGAGCGGCACAAGAGACCCAGTACTTC.

The V call is TRBV4-3, the J call TRBJ2-7, with D perhaps matching TRBD1 (5 bases). The CDR3 extends over 16 amino acids. Germline lookup yields CDR1 LGHNA and CDR2 YSLEER. The ends were cut back, 0 bases at V and 2 bases at J, with 14 bases in the middle. The CDR3 nucleotides are TGCGCCAGCAGCCAAGAAAGGTGGGGCAGCACCTACGAGCAGTACTTC. It yields the protein CASSQERWGSTYEQYF.

This chain joins TRBV29-1 and TRBJ2-7, with D unresolved. Deletions cut 7 bases from V and 0 bases from J, with 13 bases between. The CDR3 runs to 13 residues. Per germline, CDR1 SQVTM and CDR2 ANQGSEA. This chain's CDR3 is CSALYSASYEQYF. Written as DNA, the CDR3 is TGCAGCGCGTTATACAGTGCCTCCTACGAGCAGTACTTC.

The chain employs TRBV13 and TRBJ2-7; D is possibly TRBD1 or TRBD2 (5 bases each). Trimming removed 4 bases at V and 0 bases at J, with 19 bases between. CDR3 length: 17 residues. From germline, CDR1 is PRHDT and CDR2 FYEKMQ (reference sequence). DNA of the CDR3: TGTGCCAGCAGCTCGCGTGAAGGGGACGCACCCTCCTACGAGCAGTACTTC. Its protein product is CASSSREGDAPSYEQYF. The full variable domain, completed using reference TRBV13 and TRBJ2-7, is AAGVIQSPRHLIKEKRETATLKCYPIPRHDTVYWYQQGPGQDPQFLISFYEKMQSDKGSIPDRFSAQQFSDYHSELNMSSLELGDSALYFCASSSREGDAPSYEQYFGPGTRLTVT.

V is TRBV6-1 and J is TRBJ1-1; 8 bases fit TRBD1. From germline, CDR1 is MNHNS and CDR2 SASEGT. This CDR3 is 14 amino acids long. V gave up 10 bases and J gave up 4 bases; unmatched junction bases: 11. The CDR3 reads CAISGTGGSTEAFF. The CDR3 bases are TGTGCCATATCCGGGACAGGAGGGAGCACTGAAGCTTTCTTT.

Points on this clone: The sample holds other DNA sequences that translate to the same CDR3. The chain is built from TRBV9 and TRBJ2-7; the D is unclear. This CDR3 has 13 residues. Germline V CDR1 and CDR2: SGDLS, YYNGEE. The V end was cut by 0 bases, the J end by 2 bases, with 6 bases between. CDR3 in amino acids: CASSVDGAYEQYF. The CDR3 DNA is TGTGCCAGCAGCGTAGACGGAGCCTACGAGCAGTACTTC.

On this clone itself: Other DNA sequences in the same sample also yield this CDR3. The rearrangement uses TRBV7-2 and TRBJ2-7, with a weak D call TRBD2 (5 bases). The CDR3 loop spans 13 amino acids. The V gene lost 1 base and the J gene lost 4 bases, with 8 bases spanning the gap. Germline CDR1 and CDR2: SGHTA and FQGNSA. The CDR3 is CASSLGLLYEQYF. CDR3 in DNA: TGTGCCAGCAGCTTAGGACTACTTTACGAGCAGTACTTC.

The rearrangement links TRBV10-1 to TRBJ2-7; D is uncertain. Germline CDR1 reads WNHNN; CDR2 reads SYGVQD (reference sequence). This CDR3 spans 15 amino acids. Trimming cost V 6 bases and J 3 bases, with 18 bases left between them. CDR3 nucleotides: TGCGCCAGCAGGGCAGCCCTTATCCCTCACTACGAGCAGTACTTC. Translating gives CASRAALIPHYEQYF.

Comments on this clone: The identical CDR3 is also encoded by other nucleotide sequences in the sample. The rearrangement joins TRBV27 to TRBJ2-7, with D maybe TRBD1 (7 bases). This CDR3 spans 16 amino acids. Trimming cost V 5 bases and J 1 base, with 18 bases left between them. Germline V CDR1 and CDR2: MNHEY, SMNVEV (reference sequence). The CDR3 is CASSPSTGEDSYEQYF. The CDR3 coding sequence is TGTGCCAGCAGTCCGTCCACAGGGGAGGATTCCTACGAGCAGTACTTC.

About this clone: The sample has other DNA sequences that encode this CDR3 too. The V call is TRBV7-9, the J call TRBJ2-7; 7 positions match TRBD1. V lost 1 base, J lost 5 bases, and 5 bases stayed unmatched. CDR1 is SEHNR, CDR2 FQNEAQ, per germline (reference sequence). The CDR3 spans 14 residues. The CDR3 bases are TGTGCCAGCAGCTTAGGGCAGGGGGTCCACGAGCAGTACTTC. Translated, it gives CASSLGQGVHEQYF.

This rearrangement joins TRBV7-9 to TRBJ2-7; the D is unclear. The V gene's germline CDR1 is SEHNR and CDR2 FQNEAQ (reference sequence). V lost 7 bases and J 1 base, leaving 8 bases between the germline ends. CDR3 length: 12 amino acids. CDR3 sequence (DNA): TGTGCCAGCACCCACGGGTCCTACGAGCAGTACTTC. The encoded protein is CASTHGSYEQYF.

J is TRBJ1-3 and V is TRBV28; no clear D gene. The CDR3 is 14 amino acids. The V end lost 2 bases, the J end lost 0 bases, and 5 bases lay between the germline ends. Germline V gene data show CDR1 as MDHEN and CDR2 as SYDVKM. The CDR3 nucleotides are TGTGCCAGCAGTTTAATGGGCTCTGGAAACACCATATATTTT. Its translation: CASSLMGSGNTIYF.

To note about this clone: This CDR3 is also generated by other DNA sequences in the sample. The gene calls are TRBV4-3 and TRBJ2-1, with 13 bases that match TRBD2. The CDR3 has 17 residues. Germline CDR1 reads LGHNA; CDR2 reads YSLEER. Trimming removed 0 bases from V and 7 bases from J; junction bases left unmatched: 6. The CDR3 sequence: CASSQDSGLAGYNEQFF. CDR3 in DNA: TGCGCCAGCAGCCAAGATTCGGGACTAGCGGGATATAATGAGCAGTTCTTC.

The chain carries TRBV4-3 and TRBJ2-1, with no clear D. Between the trimmed V and J ends, which lost 3 bases and 3 bases, there was a span of 15 bases. The CDR3 has 16 amino acids. In germline, CDR1 is LGHNA, CDR2 YSLEER. The chain's CDR3 is CASSHSVRTSYNEQFF. CDR3 bases: TGCGCCAGCAGCCATTCCGTGAGGACCAGCTACAATGAGCAGTTCTTC.

This chain uses TRBV2 with TRBJ2-7, with 7 bases lining up with TRBD2. The CDR3 has 13 amino acids. With V trimmed by 8 bases and J by 0 bases, 4 bases remained unmatched. Per germline, CDR1 SNHLY and CDR2 FYNNEI. CDR3 loop: CASGDYSSYEQYF. CDR3 bases: TGTGCCAGCGGGGACTACTCCTCCTACGAGCAGTACTTC.

The V call is TRBV9, the J call TRBJ1-2; no clear D gene. This CDR3 spans 13 amino acids. CDR1 and CDR2 from the germline V gene are SGDLS and YYNGEE. Trimming shortened V by 0 bases and J by 6 bases, and 9 bases separated the two germline ends. The CDR3 region is CASSVAGPDGYTF. CDR3 DNA sequence: TGTGCCAGCAGCGTAGCTGGACCGGATGGCTACACCTTC.

The chain combines TRBV11-2 with TRBJ2-1, with no clear D. CDR3 size: 14 residues. Between the trimmed V and J ends, which lost 5 bases and 2 bases, there was a span of 10 bases. Per germline, CDR1 SGHAT and CDR2 FQNNGV. Here the CDR3 reads CASSPDLPYNEQFF. CDR3 nucleotide sequence: TGTGCCAGCAGCCCAGATCTTCCCTACAATGAGCAGTTCTTC.

This chain joins TRBV27 and TRBJ2-1; 12 bases are shared with TRBD2. Germline V gene data show CDR1 as MNHEY and CDR2 as SMNVEV (reference sequence). The CDR3 sequence is 17 residues long. J lost 8 bases, V lost 10 bases, and 18 bases had no gene match. The CDR3 sequence is CATTNSFSSGGGDEQFF. The CDR3 region has the DNA TGTGCCACCACCAATAGTTTCTCTAGCGGGGGGGGCGATGAGCAGTTCTTC.

The chain uses TRBV19 and TRBJ2-4; maybe TRBD1 (6 bases). Germline CDR1 is LNHDA and CDR2 is SQIVND (reference sequence). V was shortened by 7 bases and J by 0 bases, with 25 bases between the two germline ends. The CDR3 has 19 amino acids. The CDR3 nucleotides are TGTGCCAGTAATACCGGGACATCCCTCGCCGAACTAGCCAAAAACATTCAGTACTTC. It translates to CASNTGTSLAELAKNIQYF. The full variable domain, in which reference TRBV19 and TRBJ2-4 provide the parts outside the CDR3, is DGGITQSPKYLFRKEGQNVTLSCEQNLNHDAMYWYRQDPGQGLRLIYYSQIVNDFQKGDIAEGYSVSREKKESFPLTVTSAQKNPTAFYLCASNTGTSLAELAKNIQYFGAGTRLSVL.

The chain joins TRBV13 to TRBJ2-7, with D perhaps assigned TRBD1 or TRBD2 (7 bases each). The ends were cut back, 2 bases at V and 6 bases at J, with 17 bases in the middle. Per germline, CDR1 PRHDT and CDR2 FYEKMQ (reference sequence). The CDR3 extends over 15 amino acids. This CDR3 reads CASSLTGEGIGEQYF. CDR3 bases: TGTGCCAGCAGCTTAACAGGGGAGGGGATCGGCGAGCAGTACTTC.

The J gene is TRBJ1-1, the V gene TRBV7-2; no reliable D call. The ends were cut back, 3 bases at V and 1 base at J, with 9 bases in the middle. This CDR3 region has 14 residues. Germline lookup yields CDR1 SGHTA and CDR2 FQGNSA. CDR3 nucleotides: TGTGCCAGCAGCTTTAGTCAGTCGAACACTGAAGCTTTCTTT. It translates to CASSFSQSNTEAFF.

This clone was found once. The chain combines TRBV9 with TRBJ1-6, with D possibly matching TRBD1 (5 bases). V was trimmed by 1 base and J by 7 bases, leaving 12 bases between them. Germline V gives CDR1 SGDLS, CDR2 YYNGEE. The CDR3 is 15 residues long. The CDR3 bases are TGTGCCAGCAGCGTAACCGGGGCAGAGAATTCACCCCTCCACTTT. It codes for CASSVTGAENSPLHF.

The chain uses TRBV19 and TRBJ1-2; 7 positions match TRBD1. The junction had 4 bases not matched to a gene; V was cut back by 3 bases and J by 3 bases. The germline V gene has CDR1 LNHDA and CDR2 SQIVND (reference sequence). This CDR3 is built from 14 residues. CDR3 loop: CASSIGGGDYGYTF. The CDR3, as DNA: TGTGCCAGTAGTATCGGAGGGGGCGACTATGGCTACACCTTC.